This entry lists 31 T cell receptor beta chains sequenced from one sample in a study of T-cell memory formation after mild COVID-19. TCRdb re-analysed the 5' RACE reads in MiXCR, keeping a single row per CDR3 protein. There are approximately 65,000 distinct CDR3 sequences in the sample; approximately 15% occur only once, and around 29% lies in the top ten. Sequencing used PBMCs or a T cell subset sorted from them (not recorded which). The receptors were sampled from an adult woman who had mild COVID-19 (a few samples of this study predate the infection). Cell type and time point are not known.

This clonotype was counted only a few times. V and J are TRBV11-3 and TRBJ2-5; maybe TRBD2 (6 bases). Germline lookup yields CDR1 SGHNT and CDR2 YENEEA. The CDR3 has 13 residues. Trimming cost V 5 bases and J 7 bases, with 14 bases left between them. The CDR3 DNA is TGTGCCAGCAGCCACTGGGACTCGGGGACCCAGTACTTC. Its translation is CASSHWDSGTQYF.

This sequence joins TRBV6-5 and TRBJ2-7; D may correspond to TRBD1 or TRBD2 (5 bases each). Germline V gene data show CDR1 as MNHEY and CDR2 as SVGAGI. Trimming cost V 2 bases and J 6 bases, with 23 bases left between them. CDR3 length equals 17 residues. The CDR3: CASSYGPQGPYLSEQYF. CDR3 nucleotides: TGTGCCAGCAGTTACGGGCCCCAGGGACCCTACTTGAGCGAGCAGTACTTC.

The chain recombines TRBV24-1 with TRBJ2-1; D is perhaps TRBD2 (6 bases). Germline assignment: CDR1 KGHDR and CDR2 SFDVKD. This CDR3 is 16 amino acids long. Between the trimmed V and J ends, which lost 3 bases and 0 bases, there was a span of 11 bases. The CDR3 DNA is TGTGCCACCAGTGATCTAGCGACTTTCTCCTACAATGAGCAGTTCTTC. Residues: CATSDLATFSYNEQFF.

This clonotype was observed a handful of times. The J gene is TRBJ2-3, the V gene TRBV11-2; D ambiguous. The CDR3 is 16 residues long. Germline V gene data show CDR1 as SGHAT and CDR2 as FQNNGV. The V and J ends lost 0 bases and 4 bases respectively, with 14 bases between them. The CDR3 loop reads CASSLESPLPADTQYF. Here the CDR3 DNA reads TGTGCCAGCAGCTTAGAGTCCCCTCTACCCGCAGATACGCAGTATTTT.

The sample holds many counts of this clonotype. The chain joins TRBV4-3 to TRBJ2-1; D is unclear. Trimming left V 5 bases short and J 7 bases short, with 9 bases between. The CDR3 is 12 amino acids. Germline V gene lookup returns CDR1 LGHNA and CDR2 YSLEER. The CDR3 here is CASSYRGNEQFF. CDR3 coding DNA: TGCGCCAGCAGCTACAGAGGAAATGAGCAGTTCTTC.

This clonotype appeared many times. V gene TRBV4-1 combines with J gene TRBJ2-3; D remains ambiguous. CDR1 and CDR2 from the germline V gene are MGHRA and YSYEKL. V was trimmed by 1 base and J by 4 bases, leaving 12 bases between them. CDR3 length: 15 amino acids. In nucleotides, the CDR3 is TGCGCCAGCAGCCAAGGGCCCTCACCCCCAGATACGCAGTATTTT. It yields the protein CASSQGPSPPDTQYF.

This clonotype appeared a few times. The chain combines TRBV29-1 with TRBJ2-5, with TRBD1 matching over 11 bases. Germline V lookup: CDR1 SQVTM, CDR2 ANQGSEA. Losses at the gene ends were 8 bases for V and 5 bases for J; bases not matched to a gene: 7. The CDR3 contains 13 residues. CDR3 loop: CSLGQGARETQYF. The CDR3 DNA is TGCAGCTTAGGACAGGGGGCACGGGAGACCCAGTACTTC.

This clonotype has a count of ten or more. The rearrangement joins TRBV7-9 to TRBJ1-5, with a possible D match to TRBD1 (5 bases). V was shortened by 5 bases and J by 0 bases, with 8 bases between the two germline ends. The V gene's germline CDR1 is SEHNR and CDR2 FQNEAQ (reference sequence). This CDR3 comprises 14 residues. The CDR3 sequence: CASSARGSNQPQHF. The CDR3 DNA reads as TGTGCCAGCAGCGCAAGGGGTAGCAATCAGCCCCAGCATTTT.

This clonotype was counted only a few times. V usage is TRBV6-5 and J usage is TRBJ2-2; D perhaps matches TRBD2 (5 bases). The CDR3 has 15 amino acids. Germline CDR1 and CDR2: MNHEY and SVGAGI. Trimming left V 0 bases short and J 2 bases short, with 7 bases between. CDR3 sequence (DNA): TGTGCCAGCAGTTACTCGACGGGAAACACCGGGGAGCTGTTTTTT. It specifies CASSYSTGNTGELFF.

The chain has TRBV25-1 and TRBJ2-7; 7 bases fit TRBD2. The germline gives CDR1 MGHDK, CDR2 SYGVNS. Unmatched junction bases numbered 5, after V lost 6 bases and J lost 0 bases. The CDR3 has 14 residues. CDR3 nucleotides: TGTGCCAGCAGGCTAAGCGGGAACTCCTACGAGCAGTACTTC. Protein sequence: CASRLSGNSYEQYF.

This chain uses TRBV5-1 with TRBJ2-7, with 7 bases that match TRBD1. The CDR3 length is 16 residues. J gave up 2 bases and V 3 bases, and 11 bases lay outside the gene matches. Germline V gene lookup returns CDR1 SGHRS and CDR2 YFSETQ. This chain's CDR3 is CASSSATLGQTYEQYF. The CDR3 DNA is TGCGCCAGCAGCTCGGCAACACTGGGACAGACCTACGAGCAGTACTTC.

By proportion, this clonotype is medium-sized. The DNA of the CDR3 is TGTGCCACCAGCAGAGAAGGCACTAGAACTTCCTACGAGCAGTACTTC. This translates into CATSREGTRTSYEQYF. The gene calls are TRBV15 and TRBJ2-7; possibly TRBD2 for D (5 bases). Trimming pared 0 bases from V and 1 base from J, leaving 13 bases between. CDR1 is LNHNV, CDR2 YYDKDF, per germline (reference sequence). The CDR3 has 16 residues.

The gene calls are TRBV6-2 or TRBV6-3 and TRBJ2-1; 13 bases align to TRBD2. With 6 bases clipped from V and 7 bases from J, the junction kept 21 bases outside the gene matches. The CDR3 sequence is 20 residues long. Germline loops: CDR1 MNHEY, CDR2 SVGEGT. The CDR3 DNA reads TGTGCCAGCAGCCACTCGGGGGGACGACTAGCGGGAGGTTTTTCAAATGAGCAGTTCTTC. Translating it yields CASSHSGGRLAGGFSNEQFF.

The V call is TRBV3-1, the J call TRBJ2-7; D is unclear. CDR1 is LGHDT, CDR2 YNNKEL, per germline (reference sequence). The CDR3 length is 16 residues. V was pared by 0 bases and J by 5 bases, with 17 bases between. The DNA of the CDR3 is TGTGCCAGCAGCCAAGATCGGGTCTACAGCGAAAACGAGCAGTACTTC. This sequence encodes CASSQDRVYSENEQYF.

The chain carries TRBV7-9 and TRBJ2-5, with D tentatively TRBD2 (6 bases). Trimming took 7 bases from V and 4 from J, leaving 13 bases between them. This CDR3 has 13 amino acids. Per the germline V gene, CDR1 is SEHNR and CDR2 is FQNEAQ (reference sequence). CDR3 nucleotide sequence: TGTGCCAGCACCCCCGGGGGTAGAGAGACCCAGTACTTC. This encodes CASTPGGRETQYF.

There are a few counts of this clonotype. V gene TRBV27 combines with J gene TRBJ1-2; D is perhaps TRBD1 (6 bases). CDR3 length equals 23 residues. Germline assignment: CDR1 MNHEY and CDR2 SMNVEV (reference sequence). Trimming shortened V by 5 bases and J by 8 bases, and 45 bases separated the two germline ends. CDR3 DNA: TGTGCCAGCAGTCCTGTGGGAGTTGTACAAGGGAACTACAGGGATTCGGTCGTACGAGGCTACACCTTC. This gives the protein CASSPVGVVQGNYRDSVVRGYTF.

The chain combines TRBV9 with TRBJ2-2; possible D gene TRBD2, 6 bases. CDR3 length equals 12 residues. CDR1 and CDR2 (germline): SGDLS, YYNGEE. V lost 5 bases and J lost 6, with 8 bases in between. CDR3 nucleotides: TGTGCCAGCAGGTCGGGGGCCGGGGAGCTGTTTTTT. Residues: CASRSGAGELFF.

DNA for the CDR3: TGCGCCAGCAGCCAGATCCGGGACAGGGGGGACAATGAGCAGTTCTTC. Encoded protein: CASSQIRDRGDNEQFF. V and J are TRBV4-1 and TRBJ2-1; 11 bases agree with TRBD1. The CDR3 is 16 residues long. The germline V gene encodes CDR1 MGHRA and CDR2 YSYEKL. The V segment lost 3 bases and the J segment 5 bases; nucleotides outside the gene matches: 6.

This clonotype came up a few times. This chain joins TRBV25-1 and TRBJ2-3, with TRBD2 matching over 10 bases. With V trimmed by 5 bases and J by 6 bases, 8 bases remained unmatched. CDR1 is MGHDK, CDR2 SYGVNS, per germline. The CDR3 contains 15 residues. The CDR3 DNA follows: TGTGCCAGCAGTAGACCTAGCGGGAGACGGGATACGCAGTATTTT. Translating it yields CASSRPSGRRDTQYF.

The chain carries TRBV5-6 and TRBJ2-7; no clear D gene. The V gene's germline CDR1 is SGHDT and CDR2 YYEEEE. Trimming removed 0 bases at V and 6 bases at J, with 13 bases between. The CDR3 has 14 amino acids. The CDR3 region has the DNA TGTGCCAGCAGCTTGGATGGGCGTAGCATCGAGCAGTACTTC. The encoded protein is CASSLDGRSIEQYF.

Many counts were recorded for this clonotype. V is TRBV27 and J is TRBJ2-7; D gene ambiguous. Trimming took 3 bases from V and 2 from J, leaving 8 bases between them. Per germline, CDR1 MNHEY and CDR2 SMNVEV (reference sequence). This CDR3 has 13 amino acids. As DNA, the CDR3 is TGTGCCAGCAGTTTGGGCAGCCCCTACGAGCAGTACTTC. It is translated as CASSLGSPYEQYF.

The gene calls are TRBV2 and TRBJ2-7, with D maybe TRBD1 (6 bases). This CDR3 spans 13 amino acids. Trimming removed 10 bases from V and 0 bases from J, with 13 bases in between. Germline CDR1 and CDR2: SNHLY and FYNNEI. CDR3: CAIPRQDSYEQYF. The CDR3, as DNA: TGTGCCATTCCTCGACAGGACTCCTACGAGCAGTACTTC.

The chain employs TRBV11-2 and TRBJ2-2, with D possibly TRBD2 on 6 matching bases. V dropped 5 bases and J dropped 4 bases, with 23 bases sitting between them. Germline V gene data show CDR1 as SGHAT and CDR2 as FQNNGV. The CDR3 runs to 18 residues. The CDR3 bases are TGTGCCAGCAGCCAAGCGGGCCCCGGTACATGGCGCACCGGGGAGCTGTTTTTT. Translation gives CASSQAGPGTWRTGELFF. The entire variable domain, with the rest obtained from reference TRBV11-2 and TRBJ2-2, is as follows: EAGVAQSPRYKIIEKRQSVAFWCNPISGHATLYWYQQILGQGPKLLIQFQNNGVVDDSQLPKDRFSAERLKGVDSTLKIQPAKLEDSAVYLCASSQAGPGTWRTGELFFGEGSRLTVL.

This chain links TRBV12-3 or TRBV12-4 with TRBJ1-1; D not certain. The CDR3 runs 10 residues. The V gene lost 5 bases and the J gene lost 11 bases, with 9 bases spanning the gap. CDR3 coding DNA: TGTGCCAGCAGTGGGGAACTGGCTTTCTTT. Its translation is CASSGELAFF.

The table lists this clonotype with a count of one. This chain links TRBV14 with TRBJ2-2, with a weak D call TRBD2 (6 bases). The CDR3 extends over 15 amino acids. Germline loops: CDR1 SGHDN, CDR2 FVKESK. V was trimmed by 5 bases and J by 3 bases, leaving 13 bases between them. The CDR3 DNA reads as TGTGCCAGCAGCTTTAGCGGACCGTACACCGGGGAGCTGTTTTTT. Translated, it gives CASSFSGPYTGELFF. Full variable domain (rest looked up from reference TRBV14 and TRBJ2-2): EAGVTQFPSHSVIEKGQTVTLRCDPISGHDNLYWYRRVMGKEIKFLLHFVKESKQDESGMPNNRFLAERTGGTYSTLKVQPAELEDSGVYFCASSFSGPYTGELFFGEGSRLTVL.

CDR3 amino acids: CASSVYKGRTGELFF. CDR3 DNA sequence: TGTGCCAGCAGCGTATATAAGGGGCGCACCGGGGAGCTGTTTTTT. V gene TRBV9 combines with J gene TRBJ2-2; tentatively, D is TRBD1 (5 bases). V shed 1 base and J shed 4 bases, with 11 bases lying between them. The CDR3 is 15 residues long. Germline loops: CDR1 SGDLS, CDR2 YYNGEE.

CDR3 loop: CASSYSAPTDTQYF. The DNA of the CDR3 is TGTGCCAGCAGTTACTCCGCCCCCACAGATACGCAGTATTTT. The rearrangement uses TRBV6-5 and TRBJ2-3; D remains ambiguous. The V end was cut by 0 bases, the J end by 2 bases, with 6 bases between. This CDR3 has 14 residues. CDR1 and CDR2 from the germline V gene are MNHEY and SVGAGI.

The chain is built from TRBV20-1 and TRBJ2-7; D may be TRBD1 (6 bases). The CDR3 spans 15 residues. Between the trimmed V and J ends, which lost 0 bases and 0 bases, there was a span of 12 bases. The V gene's germline CDR1 is DFQATT and CDR2 SNEGSKA (reference sequence). The DNA for the CDR3 is TGCAGTGCTAGAGATCAGGGGTCAAGCTCCTACGAGCAGTACTTC. Translation: CSARDQGSSSYEQYF.

This chain links TRBV3-1 with TRBJ2-7; TRBD2 matches at 7 bases. CDR1 is LGHDT and CDR2 is YNNKEL in the germline V gene (reference sequence). With 1 base clipped from V and 3 bases from J, the junction kept 3 bases outside the gene matches. This CDR3 spans 14 amino acids. The CDR3 spells CASSQVGLLYEQYF. CDR3 coding DNA: TGTGCCAGCAGCCAAGTGGGACTACTCTACGAGCAGTACTTC.

The chain couples TRBV7-8 to TRBJ2-1; possibly TRBD2 for D (7 bases). Germline loops: CDR1 SGHVS, CDR2 FQNEAQ. Trimming took off 5 bases at V and 0 bases at J, with 23 bases between the two ends. The CDR3 sequence is 19 residues long. CDR3 sequence (DNA): TGTGCCAGCAGCAAAGTAGGGGGGCTTTGGGAGGGCTCCTACAATGAGCAGTTCTTC. This gives the protein CASSKVGGLWEGSYNEQFF.

The chain has TRBV4-1 and TRBJ2-7; 9 nucleotides align to TRBD2. The CDR3 has 15 residues. J gave up 1 base and V 0 bases, and 1 base lay outside the gene matches. CDR1 is MGHRA, CDR2 YSYEKL, per germline. CDR3 in amino acids: CASSQDLAGSYEQYF. The DNA for the CDR3 is TGCGCCAGCAGCCAAGATCTAGCGGGATCCTACGAGCAGTACTTC.